The 21 T cell receptor beta chains reported below all come from one sample, sequenced in a study of blood T cell repertoires in COVID-19. Assay used: immunoSEQ multiplex PCR; TCRdb lists only in-frame clones, some missing. The table records approximately 130,000 clones, roughly four fifths of them present only once. Sequenced material: peripheral blood. All receptors come from a human donor in a cohort sampled during active COVID-19.

The CDR3 DNA reads TGCAGCGCCTCGGGACACCCATACGAGCAGTACTTC. The encoded protein is CSASGHPYEQYF. The V call is TRBV29-1, the J call TRBJ2-7; D is perhaps TRBD1 (6 bases). The V end lost 7 bases, the J end lost 4 bases, and 14 bases lay between the germline ends. This CDR3 is 12 amino acids long. The germline V gene has CDR1 SQVTM and CDR2 ANQGSEA.

This chain links TRBV6-1 with TRBJ1-2, with unresolved D. V was clipped by 3 bases and J by 2 bases, with 10 bases between them. The CDR3 has 14 amino acids. Germline V gene sequence: CDR1 MNHNS, CDR2 SASEGT. The chain's CDR3 is CASSDGRKNYGYTF. The CDR3 nucleotides read TGTGCCAGCAGTGACGGCAGGAAAAACTATGGCTACACCTTC.

V usage is TRBV6-1 and J usage is TRBJ2-3, with D uncertain. This CDR3 spans 15 amino acids. The germline V gene has CDR1 MNHNS and CDR2 SASEGT. Trimming took 3 bases from V and 6 from J, leaving 16 bases between them. CDR3 residues: CASSDMTATWDTQYF. CDR3 in DNA: TGTGCCAGCAGTGACATGACGGCGACATGGGATACGCAGTATTTT.

The genes are TRBV6-2 or TRBV6-3 and TRBJ2-2, with D possibly TRBD1 on 6 matching bases. Deletions cut 2 bases from V and 0 bases from J, with 10 bases between. CDR3 length equals 16 residues. The germline V gene encodes CDR1 MNHEY and CDR2 SVGEGT. The CDR3 nucleotides read TGTGCCAGCAGTTACGGGGCAGGGGCGAACACCGGGGAGCTGTTTTTT. Its translation is CASSYGAGANTGELFF.

V and J are TRBV7-2 and TRBJ1-2; possibly TRBD1 for D (6 bases). The CDR3 sequence is 14 residues long. Trimming cost V 6 bases and J 2 bases, with 13 bases left between them. CDR1 is SGHTA, CDR2 FQGNSA, per germline. The CDR3 region has the DNA TGTGCCAGCAGGATACCGGGGGGCAACTATGGCTACACCTTC. It specifies CASRIPGGNYGYTF.

The chain recombines TRBV7-9 with TRBJ2-2, with TRBD1 matching 10 bases. Germline CDR1 is SEHNR and CDR2 is FQNEAQ (reference sequence). Losses at the gene ends were 5 bases for V and 3 bases for J; bases not matched to a gene: 12. CDR3 length: 18 amino acids. CDR3 DNA: TGTGCCAGCAGCGCACGACGTCTCGGACAGGGGGACACCGGGGAGCTGTTTTTT. Translation: CASSARRLGQGDTGELFF.

The V gene is TRBV5-1, the J gene TRBJ2-5, with D perhaps TRBD2 (5 bases). The CDR3 has 15 residues. Trimming stripped 0 bases from V and 2 bases from J, with 11 bases between. From germline, CDR1 is SGHRS and CDR2 YFSETQ. The CDR3 loop is CASSLDGELQETQYF. Written as DNA, the CDR3 is TGCGCCAGCAGCTTGGACGGGGAGCTTCAAGAGACCCAGTACTTC.

The sample holds one count of this clone. The J gene is TRBJ2-1, the V gene TRBV6-5; 12 bases align to TRBD1. The CDR3 covers 15 residues. The ends lost 4 bases at V and 11 bases at J; junction bases unmatched: 9. Germline-derived CDR1 and CDR2 are MNHEY and SVGAGI. The CDR3 DNA reads TGTGCCAGCAGTTTTGGGACAGGGGGCACCGGTCAGCAGTTCTTC. Amino acid sequence: CASSFGTGGTGQQFF.

The chain links TRBV20-1 to TRBJ2-3, with D tentatively TRBD2 (6 bases). This CDR3 spans 11 amino acids. Per the germline V gene, CDR1 is DFQATT and CDR2 is SNEGSKA (reference sequence). Trimming took off 6 bases at V and 5 bases at J, with 9 bases between the two ends. CDR3 sequence (DNA): TGCAGTGCGAACGGGAGAGATACGCAGTATTTT. The encoded protein is CSANGRDTQYF.

CDR3 DNA sequence: TGTGCCAGCAGCGTATTCACAGGGTCTGAAGCTTTCTTT. Translating gives CASSVFTGSEAFF. V and J are TRBV9 and TRBJ1-1, with D maybe TRBD1 (6 bases). V dropped 1 base and J dropped 6 bases, with 10 bases sitting between them. The CDR3 contains 13 residues. Looked up from germline, CDR1 is SGDLS and CDR2 is YYNGEE.

The chain links TRBV6-2 or TRBV6-3 to TRBJ1-2; no definite D call. Germline V gene data show CDR1 as MNHEY and CDR2 as SVGEGT. The CDR3 length is 12 residues. Trimming took off 5 bases at V and 4 bases at J, with 8 bases between the two ends. The CDR3 protein is CASSTEGYGYTF. The CDR3 region has the DNA TGTGCCAGCAGTACCGAGGGCTATGGCTACACCTTC.

This sequence joins TRBV19 and TRBJ1-1; TRBD1 is a possible D gene (6 bases). The CDR3 sequence is 14 residues long. Germline V gene sequence: CDR1 LNHDA, CDR2 SQIVND (reference sequence). Trimming took 8 bases from V and 6 from J, leaving 19 bases between them. CDR3 nucleotide sequence: TGTGCCAGTGGGTGGATAGGGGGTTCGGCTGAAGCTTTCTTT. Amino acids: CASGWIGGSAEAFF.

The rearrangement links TRBV6-1 to TRBJ1-6; D unresolved. V was cut by 0 bases and J by 13 bases, with 13 bases left in between. The CDR3 contains 14 residues. From germline, CDR1 is MNHNS and CDR2 SASEGT. CDR3 loop: CASSEALGSFPLHF. The DNA for the CDR3 is TGTGCCAGCAGTGAAGCGCTTGGGAGTTTTCCCCTCCACTTT.

The chain has TRBV13 and TRBJ1-2, with TRBD1 as a possible D gene (6 bases). Germline lookup yields CDR1 PRHDT and CDR2 FYEKMQ (reference sequence). The CDR3 spans 13 residues. Trimming pared 5 bases from V and 3 bases from J, leaving 10 bases between. The CDR3 spells CASSLQGDYGYTF. As DNA, the CDR3 is TGTGCCAGCAGCCTACAGGGTGACTATGGCTACACCTTC.

The genes are TRBV6-5 and TRBJ1-1, with D hard to call. Germline CDR1 and CDR2: MNHEY and SVGAGI. The CDR3 length is 13 residues. Trimming cost V 0 bases and J 10 bases, with 12 bases left between them. The CDR3 coding sequence is TGTGCCAGCAGTTACTCCGGATGGGGAGGAGCTTTCTTT. Protein sequence: CASSYSGWGGAFF.

The rearrangement links TRBV3-1 (or the pseudogene TRBV3-2) to TRBJ2-5; the D is unclear. This CDR3 is 15 amino acids long. V was clipped by 0 bases and J by 5 bases, with 13 bases between them. Germline lookup yields CDR1 LGHDT and CDR2 YNNKEL (reference sequence). CDR3 sequence: CASSQDPGPRETQYF. The DNA for the CDR3 is TGTGCCAGCAGCCAAGATCCTGGCCCCAGGGAGACCCAGTACTTC.

The chain has TRBV7-9 and TRBJ2-1, with 11 bases identical to TRBD2. The CDR3 contains 16 residues. Trimming took 5 bases from V and 10 from J; bases not matched to a gene: 13. Germline CDR1 is SEHNR and CDR2 is FQNEAQ (reference sequence). CDR3 amino acids: CASSPRDSGGGSEQFF. The CDR3 coding sequence is TGTGCCAGCAGCCCCCGGGATAGCGGGGGGGGATCCGAGCAGTTCTTC.

The rearrangement links TRBV4-1 to TRBJ2-3; D perhaps matches TRBD2 (6 bases). Germline CDR1 reads MGHRA; CDR2 reads YSYEKL. CDR3 length: 15 amino acids. V dropped 4 bases and J dropped 1 base, with 12 bases sitting between them. CDR3 region: CASSRDGSGTDTQYF. CDR3 DNA: TGCGCCAGCAGCCGAGACGGGAGTGGCACAGATACGCAGTATTTT.

The chain links TRBV13 to TRBJ1-2; 10 bases map to TRBD1. This CDR3 is 13 amino acids long. The junction had 4 bases not matched to a gene; V was cut back by 5 bases and J by 7 bases. Germline V lookup: CDR1 PRHDT, CDR2 FYEKMQ (reference sequence). CDR3 sequence: CASSRDRGGGYTF. CDR3 sequence (DNA): TGTGCCAGCAGCCGGGACAGGGGCGGTGGCTACACCTTC.

The V and J genes are TRBV7-2 and TRBJ2-5, with a possible D match to TRBD1 (6 bases). V was trimmed by 1 base and J by 3 bases, leaving 12 bases between them. The germline V gene encodes CDR1 SGHTA and CDR2 FQGNSA. CDR3 length: 15 residues. CDR3 in amino acids: CASSLVTGTKETQYF. In DNA form, the CDR3 reads TGTGCCAGCAGCTTAGTTACAGGGACGAAAGAGACCCAGTACTTC.

The chain recombines TRBV28 with TRBJ1-5; TRBD1 might be the D (6 bases). Germline CDR1 is MDHEN and CDR2 is SYDVKM. V lost 3 bases to trimming and J lost 0 bases, with 18 bases between them. The length of the CDR3 is 18 residues. The CDR3, as DNA: TGTGCCAGCAGTTTTCCCGCCGCAGGGGATGATAGCAATCAGCCCCAGCATTTT. Translating it yields CASSFPAAGDDSNQPQHF.